This T cell receptor beta chain appears in the sequencing data of a study of T-cell memory formation after mild COVID-19. Study overall: TCR clusters were mostly donor specific. Whole-study results and caveats: While clones contracting from day 15 to 85 were balanced between CD4 and CD8, later expanders leaned CD4+. The appearance of some responding clones in pre-infection memory suggested that cross-reactive memory joined.

The table lists this clonotype with a few counts. Its specificity is unknown. Using constant-segment primers, 5'RACE produced TCR alpha and TCR beta cDNA libraries carrying sample barcodes and UMIs. MiXCR, applied by TCRdb to the 5' RACE reads, yields one record per CDR3 protein. The data contain about 140,000 distinct CDR3 sequences, under 7% of them singletons. Germline CDR1 MNHEY, CDR2 SVGAGI. The CDR3 covers 14 residues. V was pared by 8 bases and J by 0 bases, with 11 bases between. The sample was PBMCs or a T cell subset sorted from them (not recorded which). V usage is TRBV6-5 and J usage is TRBJ1-5; D is unresolved. The receptor was derived from an adult woman who had mild COVID-19 (a few samples of this study predate the infection). Cell type and time point are not known. CDR3 sequence reads: CASSRASSNQPQHF. In nucleotides, the CDR3 is TGTGCCAGCTCGAGGGCCAGTAGCAATCAGCCCCAGCATTTT.